This T cell receptor beta chain emerged from a study of blood T cell repertoires in COVID-19. In the study overall: The samples span acute and convalescent COVID-19 from the United States, Italy and Spain.

The germline gives CDR1 SNHLY, CDR2 FYNNEI. V was shortened by 5 bases and J by 2 bases, with 17 bases between the two germline ends. The CDR3 loop spans 16 amino acids. Measured with immunoSEQ multiplex PCR; TCRdb has only the in-frame clones, and not every one. The sample comprises around 270,000 clones, 80% to 85% of which are singletons, and approximately 14% rests with the top ten. This receptor was obtained from a person aged 65 to 79 with COVID-19, enrolled during active disease. The rearrangement joins TRBV2 to TRBJ2-3, with D perhaps TRBD2 (5 bases). What was sequenced was peripheral blood. Written as DNA, the CDR3 is TGTGCCAGCAGTTCGGCCCGGGGAAAGAACACAGATACGCAGTATTTT. This translates into CASSSARGKNTDTQYF.